This T cell receptor beta chain stems from a study of T cells in Graves' hyperthyroidism and ophthalmopathy. Study-wide background: Before treatment of any kind, peripheral blood was taken at initial diagnosis.

There were TCR beta CDR3 regions amplified from RNA transcripts. TCR CDR3 regions were first amplified by RT-PCR with HTBI primers. Each CDR3 protein is one row after TCRdb ran MiXCR on the multiplex PCR reads. The sample contains some 350,000 distinct CDR3 sequences, more than 15% of which appear only once. Fresh peripheral blood, less than 11 ml of it, supplied the PBMCs. Points on this clonotype: What it binds is unknown.

General observations from the study: Most thyroid clonotypes expanded above 0.001 appeared in blood too.

The source material was blood. This sequence originates from a young woman with Graves' hyperthyroidism that later progressed to Graves' ophthalmopathy.

CDR3 sequence reads: CASSQVGRDTDTQYF. The CDR3 nucleotides are TGCGCCAGCAGCCAAGTGGGCCGAGACACAGATACGCAGTATTTT. This rearrangement joins TRBV4-1 to TRBJ2-3; the D is unclear. Germline V CDR1 and CDR2: MGHRA, YSYEKL. The CDR3 runs to 15 residues. V was pared by 1 base and J by 2 bases, with 10 bases between.